This TCR beta chain stems from a study of blood T cell repertoires in COVID-19. The wider study: Sites across the United States, Italy and Spain contributed samples from acute and convalescent COVID-19. The analysed material was cDNA or gDNA that came from T cells, B-cell-depleted T cells, or PBMCs.

Original methodology: From reference gene primer amplification, estimates of nucleated cell counts were derived. Measured with immunoSEQ multiplex PCR; TCRdb has only the in-frame clones, and not every one. D and trimming come from the DNA, and the V and J calls and clone size come from that table. The sample lists over 200,000 clones; approximately 87% were seen once. Trimming took 8 bases from V and 2 from J, leaving 17 bases between them. This CDR3 is built from 15 residues. The germline gives CDR1 KGHDR, CDR2 SFDVKD. Sequenced: peripheral blood. The sequence derives from a man in his 60s who had recovered from COVID-19. The chain carries TRBV24-1 and TRBJ2-5; tentative D call: TRBD1 (7 bases). Here the CDR3 DNA reads TGTGCCACCAACGCCGAGGAGGGGGCTCAAGAGACCCAGTACTTC. Its protein is CATNAEEGAQETQYF.